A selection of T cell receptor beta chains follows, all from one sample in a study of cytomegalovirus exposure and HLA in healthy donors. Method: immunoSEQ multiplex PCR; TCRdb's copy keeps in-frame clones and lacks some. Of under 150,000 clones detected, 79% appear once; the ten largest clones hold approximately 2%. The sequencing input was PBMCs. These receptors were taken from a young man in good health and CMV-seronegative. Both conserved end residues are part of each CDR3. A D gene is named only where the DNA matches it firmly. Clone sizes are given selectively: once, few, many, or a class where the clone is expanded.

cdr3_nt: TGTGCCAGCAGTTCACGGAGGGAGACCCAGTACTTC
cdr3_aa: CASSSRRETQYF
j_call: TRBJ2-5
clone_size: NA
v_call: TRBV6-5
d_call: NA

cdr3_nt: TGCGCCAGCAGCTTTCGGGTAGCCTCGGGAACCGGGGAGCTGTTTTTT
cdr3_aa: CASSFRVASGTGELFF
j_call: TRBJ2-2
clone_size: NA
v_call: TRBV5-1
d_call: NA

cdr3_nt: TGTGCCAGCAGCGGGACAAAGAACACTGAAGCTTTCTTT
cdr3_aa: CASSGTKNTEAFF
j_call: TRBJ1-1
clone_size: NA
v_call: TRBV7-6
d_call: NA

cdr3_nt: TGTGCCAGCAGGTCTTTATCTGAGCAGTACTTC
cdr3_aa: CASRSLSEQYF
j_call: TRBJ2-7
clone_size: NA
v_call: TRBV28
d_call: NA

cdr3_nt: TGTGCCAGCAGGGGATCCCTACAGGGGCAGCCCCAGCATTTT
cdr3_aa: CASRGSLQGQPQHF
j_call: TRBJ1-5
clone_size: NA
v_call: TRBV2
d_call: TRBD1

cdr3_nt: TGTGCCAGCGGCGGGGGGGAGTGGGGTTCCTACAATGAGCAGTTCTTC
cdr3_aa: CASGGGEWGSYNEQFF
j_call: TRBJ2-1
clone_size: few
v_call: TRBV13
d_call: TRBD2

cdr3_nt: TGTGCCAGCAGCTTCTCCGGACAGGCTTTCTTT
cdr3_aa: CASSFSGQAFF
j_call: TRBJ1-1
clone_size: few
v_call: TRBV7-2
d_call: NA

cdr3_nt: TGTGCCAGCAGCAAACCCGGGACAGGGATAAGAGCGGGAGGCTGGGAGCAGTACTTC
cdr3_aa: CASSKPGTGIRAGGWEQYF
j_call: TRBJ2-7
clone_size: NA
v_call: TRBV9
d_call: NA

cdr3_nt: TGTGCCAGCAGTCTTACAGGGAACAATTCACCCCTCCACTTT
cdr3_aa: CASSLTGNNSPLHF
j_call: TRBJ1-6
clone_size: NA
v_call: TRBV6-6
d_call: NA

cdr3_nt: TGTGCCTCAGGTGGGTCTTCTGAGCAGTTCTTC
cdr3_aa: CASGGSSEQFF
j_call: TRBJ2-1
clone_size: NA
v_call: TRBV9
d_call: NA

cdr3_nt: TGTGCCAGCAGCTTAGGGACAGGGTATCCCGGGGAGCTGTTTTTT
cdr3_aa: CASSLGTGYPGELFF
j_call: TRBJ2-2
clone_size: NA
v_call: TRBV7-2
d_call: TRBD1

cdr3_nt: TGTGCCAGCAGGCCTAGCGGGACCAATGAGCAGTTCTTC
cdr3_aa: CASRPSGTNEQFF
j_call: TRBJ2-1
clone_size: NA
v_call: TRBV6-5
d_call: TRBD2

cdr3_nt: TGCGCCAGCAGCCTAGGAGGACTAGCGGGACGGTTGGGCACCGGGGAGCTGTTTTTT
cdr3_aa: CASSLGGLAGRLGTGELFF
j_call: TRBJ2-2
clone_size: NA
v_call: TRBV4-1
d_call: TRBD2

cdr3_nt: TGCGCCAGCAGCCAGACAGGACTAGCGGGTGGATTTGAGCAGTTCTTC
cdr3_aa: CASSQTGLAGGFEQFF
j_call: TRBJ2-1
clone_size: NA
v_call: TRBV4-1
d_call: TRBD2

cdr3_nt: TGTGCCAGCAGCGTAGGGCAGGGAATCTACGAGCAGTACTTC
cdr3_aa: CASSVGQGIYEQYF
j_call: TRBJ2-7
clone_size: NA
v_call: TRBV9
d_call: NA

cdr3_nt: TGCAGCGTTCTAACAGCTCGTAATTCACCCCTCCACTTT
cdr3_aa: CSVLTARNSPLHF
j_call: TRBJ1-6
clone_size: NA
v_call: TRBV29-1
d_call: NA

cdr3_nt: TGTGCCTGGAACAGGGGGGATAATTCACCCCTCCACTTT
cdr3_aa: CAWNRGDNSPLHF
j_call: TRBJ1-6
clone_size: NA
v_call: TRBV30
d_call: TRBD1

cdr3_nt: TGCGCCAGCAGCTTGGCTAGTCCCACAGATACGCAGTATTTT
cdr3_aa: CASSLASPTDTQYF
j_call: TRBJ2-3
clone_size: NA
v_call: TRBV5-1
d_call: NA

cdr3_nt: TGTGCCAGCAGCGCGATTCGACAGGGATCCTCTGGAAACACCATATATTTT
cdr3_aa: CASSAIRQGSSGNTIYF
j_call: TRBJ1-3
clone_size: NA
v_call: TRBV9
d_call: TRBD1

cdr3_nt: TGCGCCAGCAGCATGCTAGCGGGCGTAAGCTCCTACGAGCAGTACTTC
cdr3_aa: CASSMLAGVSSYEQYF
j_call: TRBJ2-7
clone_size: NA
v_call: TRBV5-1
d_call: TRBD2

cdr3_nt: TGTGCCAGCAGCCTAAAGCGACAGGGGGCAAAACTGTTTTTT
cdr3_aa: CASSLKRQGAKLFF
j_call: TRBJ1-4
clone_size: NA
v_call: TRBV7-9
d_call: TRBD1

cdr3_nt: TGTGCCAGCAGCCGTACCAGGGAGGGCAATCAGCCCCAGCATTTT
cdr3_aa: CASSRTREGNQPQHF
j_call: TRBJ1-5
clone_size: NA
v_call: TRBV5-6
d_call: NA

cdr3_nt: TGTAGCGTTGAGCGCAGGGAAATCCCTGAAGCTTTCTTT
cdr3_aa: CSVERREIPEAFF
j_call: TRBJ1-1
clone_size: once
v_call: TRBV29-1
d_call: NA

cdr3_nt: TGTGCCAGCAGCTTAGGCGTTAGCGGGAGTGGAGATACGCAGTATTTT
cdr3_aa: CASSLGVSGSGDTQYF
j_call: TRBJ2-3
clone_size: NA
v_call: TRBV11-2
d_call: TRBD2

cdr3_nt: TGTGCCAGCTCCCCAGGGGGAGGATTTAGGGATACGCAGTATTTT
cdr3_aa: CASSPGGGFRDTQYF
j_call: TRBJ2-3
clone_size: NA
v_call: TRBV7-3
d_call: NA

cdr3_nt: TGTGCCAGCAGCTTTTCGGGAACTGAAGCTTTCTTT
cdr3_aa: CASSFSGTEAFF
j_call: TRBJ1-1
clone_size: NA
v_call: TRBV7-9
d_call: NA

cdr3_nt: TGTGCCAGTAGTAGACTAGCGGGAAGAGAGACCCAGTACTTC
cdr3_aa: CASSRLAGRETQYF
j_call: TRBJ2-5
clone_size: NA
v_call: TRBV19
d_call: TRBD2

cdr3_nt: TGTGCCAGCAGGAAAGGGGGGGCTTCCTCTGGGGCCAACGTCCTGACTTTC
cdr3_aa: CASRKGGASSGANVLTF
j_call: TRBJ2-6
clone_size: NA
v_call: TRBV7-2
d_call: NA

cdr3_nt: TGTGCCTGGAGCAGGGGGCAGGTAGACACTGAAGCTTTCTTT
cdr3_aa: CAWSRGQVDTEAFF
j_call: TRBJ1-1
clone_size: NA
v_call: TRBV30
d_call: TRBD1

cdr3_nt: TGTGCCAGCAGCCGTCCGGGACTAGCGGGAGAAGAGACCCAGTACTTC
cdr3_aa: CASSRPGLAGEETQYF
j_call: TRBJ2-5
clone_size: NA
v_call: TRBV5-4
d_call: TRBD2

cdr3_nt: TGTGCCAGTAGTATATGGGGCGGTGGGGGGGAGACCCAGTACTTC
cdr3_aa: CASSIWGGGGETQYF
j_call: TRBJ2-5
clone_size: NA
v_call: TRBV19
d_call: NA

cdr3_nt: TGTGCCAGCAGCTTCTCGGCGGGAACGTCTTTACCCTCTGGAAACACCATATATTTT
cdr3_aa: CASSFSAGTSLPSGNTIYF
j_call: TRBJ1-3
clone_size: NA
v_call: TRBV11-2
d_call: NA

cdr3_nt: TGTGCCAGCAGCACCCCAGACAGGGGAACTGGAAACACCATATATTTT
cdr3_aa: CASSTPDRGTGNTIYF
j_call: TRBJ1-3
clone_size: NA
v_call: TRBV7-9
d_call: TRBD1

cdr3_nt: TGTGCCAGCAGTAGGGACAGGTCAAGCTATGGCTACACCTTC
cdr3_aa: CASSRDRSSYGYTF
j_call: TRBJ1-2
clone_size: NA
v_call: TRBV2
d_call: TRBD1